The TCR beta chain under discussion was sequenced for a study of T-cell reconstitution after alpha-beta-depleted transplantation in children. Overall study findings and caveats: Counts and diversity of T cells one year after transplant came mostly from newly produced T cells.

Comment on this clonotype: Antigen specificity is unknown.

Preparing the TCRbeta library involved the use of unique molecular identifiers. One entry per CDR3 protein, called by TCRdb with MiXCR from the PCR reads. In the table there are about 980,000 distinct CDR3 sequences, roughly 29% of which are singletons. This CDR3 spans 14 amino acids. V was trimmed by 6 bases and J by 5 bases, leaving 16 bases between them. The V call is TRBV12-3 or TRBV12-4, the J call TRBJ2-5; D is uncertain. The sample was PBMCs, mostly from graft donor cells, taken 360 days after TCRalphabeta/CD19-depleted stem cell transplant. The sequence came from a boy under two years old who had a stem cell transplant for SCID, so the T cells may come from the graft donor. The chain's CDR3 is CASSPDGSWETQYF. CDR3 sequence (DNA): TGTGCCAGCAGCCCGGACGGGTCATGGGAGACCCAGTACTTC.